A single sample gave rise to the 20 T cell receptor beta chains below, sequenced in a study of PD-1 blockade in classical Hodgkin lymphoma. The protocol was immunoSEQ multiplex PCR, while the TCRdb copy is restricted to in-frame clones and leaves out a portion. This table holds approximately 6,700 clones, approximately 77% found once. All the patients suffered relapse after autologous stem cell transplantation, and brentuximab vedotin exposure differed. The sequenced sample was peripheral blood mononuclear cells (PBMCs), obtained before the second cycle of nivolumab. Source of these receptors: a human donor with classical Hodgkin lymphoma.

This clone was counted only a few times. In DNA form, the CDR3 reads TGTGCCAGCACCACATACGGGACAGGGAGCCGTGGCTACACCTTC. Its protein is CASTTYGTGSRGYTF. The rearrangement joins TRBV9 to TRBJ1-2; 9 bases map to TRBD1. V was pared by 6 bases and J by 7 bases, with 13 bases of the junction left unmatched. Germline-derived CDR1 and CDR2 are SGDLS and YYNGEE. The CDR3 sequence is 15 residues long.

The J gene is TRBJ2-1, the V gene TRBV27; D might be TRBD2 (5 bases). Germline lookup yields CDR1 MNHEY and CDR2 SMNVEV (reference sequence). The CDR3 contains 15 residues. Trimming left V 6 bases short and J 5 bases short, with 17 bases between. The DNA for the CDR3 is TGTGCCAGCAGCCCCACTAGTGGTTGGGACAATGAGCAGTTCTTC. Encoded protein: CASSPTSGWDNEQFF.

This clone has only one observation. The chain recombines TRBV5-4 with TRBJ1-6; no reliable D call. This CDR3 is built from 15 residues. With 4 bases removed from V and 7 bases from J, the gap between germline ends came to 15 bases. Germline CDR1 and CDR2: SGHNT and YYREEE (reference sequence). The chain's CDR3 is CASSPDPMWNSPLHF. The CDR3 DNA is TGTGCCAGCAGCCCGGACCCGATGTGGAATTCACCCCTCCACTTT.

The chain joins TRBV6-1 to TRBJ2-5; D unclear. The CDR3 covers 13 residues. Germline V gene lookup returns CDR1 MNHNS and CDR2 SASEGT. V was cut by 6 bases and J by 5 bases, with 13 bases left in between. CDR3 amino acids: CASREIVQETQYF. CDR3 bases: TGTGCCAGCAGGGAGATAGTTCAGGAGACCCAGTACTTC.

This rearrangement joins TRBV5-1 to TRBJ1-6, with D hard to call. V lost 2 bases and J lost 10, with 10 bases in between. Germline CDR1 is SGHRS and CDR2 is YFSETQ. The CDR3 is made up of 13 amino acids. CDR3 amino acids: CASSFIGVSPLHF. CDR3 in DNA: TGCGCCAGCAGCTTCATCGGGGTCTCACCCCTCCACTTT.

The V call is TRBV28, the J call TRBJ1-4; 7 bases agree with TRBD1. The length of the CDR3 is 15 residues. CDR1 and CDR2 from the germline V gene are MDHEN and SYDVKM. V shed 6 bases, J shed 5 bases, and the junction held 9 bases outside the gene matches. The CDR3 nucleotides read TGTGCCAGCAGGAGGACAGGCCCGTCCAATGAAAAACTGTTTTTT. It specifies CASRRTGPSNEKLFF.

The chain links TRBV7-2 to TRBJ1-2; D is uncertain. Germline lookup yields CDR1 SGHTA and CDR2 FQGNSA. V lost 5 bases, J lost 3 bases, and 13 bases lay in between. The CDR3 is made up of 14 amino acids. The CDR3 DNA is TGTGCCAGCAGCCCCCCCGGCGGGTACTATGGCTACACCTTC. Protein: CASSPPGGYYGYTF.

V is TRBV27 and J is TRBJ2-7, with a tentative D call TRBD1 (6 bases). Germline V lookup: CDR1 MNHEY, CDR2 SMNVEV (reference sequence). Trimming cost V 5 bases and J 2 bases, with 13 bases left between them. This CDR3 has 14 residues. This CDR3 reads CASSRSGTTYEQYF. The CDR3 DNA is TGTGCCAGCAGTCGGTCCGGGACAACCTACGAGCAGTACTTC.

The rearrangement uses TRBV13 and TRBJ2-5; D is possibly TRBD2 (5 bases). The germline V gene encodes CDR1 PRHDT and CDR2 FYEKMQ (reference sequence). The CDR3 sequence is 17 residues long. Trimming removed 0 bases from V and 1 base from J, with 15 bases in between. The CDR3 bases are TGTGCCAGCAGCTTAGGGGCAGTTGAGGGTACCCAAGAGACCCAGTACTTC. This encodes CASSLGAVEGTQETQYF.

This clone showed up just once. This chain joins TRBV7-6 and TRBJ1-1; the D is unclear. The V gene's germline CDR1 is SGHVS and CDR2 FNYEAQ. Trimming cost V 7 bases and J 0 bases, with 12 bases left between them. This CDR3 has 14 residues. The CDR3 loop is CASTPGGLNTEAFF. CDR3 nucleotide sequence: TGTGCCAGCACCCCTGGCGGGCTGAACACTGAAGCTTTCTTT.

The rearrangement joins TRBV5-8 to TRBJ1-1, with a tentative D call TRBD1 (5 bases). The CDR3 spans 16 residues. CDR1 and CDR2 (germline): SGHTS, YDEGEE. V dropped 3 bases and J dropped 0 bases, with 15 bases sitting between them. As DNA, the CDR3 is TGTGCCAGCAGCTCGCCACAGGTTAACATGAACACTGAAGCTTTCTTT. Amino acids: CASSSPQVNMNTEAFF.

The genes are TRBV7-2 and TRBJ2-3; D gene ambiguous. CDR3 length: 15 amino acids. Deletions cut 4 bases from V and 1 base from J, with 12 bases between. CDR1 and CDR2 from the germline V gene are SGHTA and FQGNSA. CDR3: CASSSLGYRTDTQYF. The CDR3 region has the DNA TGTGCCAGCAGCTCCCTAGGATATCGCACAGATACGCAGTATTTT.

This clone was recorded a few times. The chain combines TRBV28 with TRBJ1-1; tentatively, D is TRBD1 (6 bases). Germline assignment: CDR1 MDHEN and CDR2 SYDVKM. Deletions cut 3 bases from V and 4 bases from J, with 15 bases between. This CDR3 comprises 15 residues. The chain's CDR3 is CASSLTDRMSTEAFF. The CDR3 DNA follows: TGTGCCAGCAGTTTGACTGACAGGATGAGCACTGAAGCTTTCTTT.

This clone occurred a few times. The rearrangement uses TRBV28 and TRBJ1-1; D gene uncertain. This CDR3 has 14 amino acids. Germline CDR1 is MDHEN and CDR2 is SYDVKM. Trimming removed 4 bases at V and 4 bases at J, with 13 bases between. The CDR3 DNA reads as TGTGCCAGCAGTTGGACCCTTACGGGCACTGAAGCTTTCTTT. Translating it yields CASSWTLTGTEAFF.

The V and J genes are TRBV27 and TRBJ2-1; 8 nucleotides align to TRBD2. Germline V gene data show CDR1 as MNHEY and CDR2 as SMNVEV (reference sequence). Trimming cost V 4 bases and J 11 bases; bases outside gene matches: 13. This CDR3 region has 15 residues. CDR3 loop: CASSYSSGSGIQQFF. In DNA form, the CDR3 reads TGTGCCAGCAGTTATTCATCGGGTAGCGGGATTCAGCAGTTCTTC.

This clone appeared once. The rearrangement joins TRBV11-2 to TRBJ2-7; tentatively, D is TRBD1 (7 bases). The CDR3 loop spans 14 amino acids. The V end was cut by 8 bases, the J end by 5 bases, with 19 bases between. Germline CDR1 reads SGHAT; CDR2 reads FQNNGV. This CDR3 reads CASVEEGAQNEQYF. As DNA, the CDR3 is TGTGCCAGCGTCGAGGAGGGGGCGCAAAACGAGCAGTACTTC.

The chain links TRBV2 to TRBJ2-3; maybe TRBD1 (5 bases). The germline V gene encodes CDR1 SNHLY and CDR2 FYNNEI. The CDR3 spans 13 residues. V was cut by 4 bases and J by 6 bases, with 11 bases left in between. CDR3 region: CASSGGPGDTQYF. CDR3 in DNA: TGTGCCAGCAGTGGGGGCCCAGGGGATACGCAGTATTTT.

The chain carries TRBV4-1 and TRBJ1-4; no reliable D call. Germline values: CDR1 MGHRA, CDR2 YSYEKL. CDR3 length: 14 residues. The V end lost 1 base, the J end lost 0 bases, and 3 bases lay between the germline ends. The CDR3 protein is CASSQGPTNEKLFF. As DNA, the CDR3 is TGCGCCAGCAGCCAAGGCCCAACTAATGAAAAACTGTTTTTT.

The rearrangement joins TRBV6-5 to TRBJ2-7, with D perhaps TRBD1 (6 bases). Trimming took 0 bases from V and 3 from J, leaving 6 bases between them. Per germline, CDR1 MNHEY and CDR2 SVGAGI. The CDR3 consists of 13 residues. The CDR3 region is CASSYSDSYEQYF. The CDR3 bases are TGTGCCAGCAGTTACTCGGACAGCTACGAGCAGTACTTC.

The rearrangement links TRBV4-2 to TRBJ2-5; weak D call: TRBD2 (5 bases). CDR3 length: 13 amino acids. CDR1 LGHNA and CDR2 YNFKEQ come from the germline V gene. Trimming cost V 1 base and J 8 bases, with 11 bases left between them. CDR3 bases: TGTGCCAGCAGCCAAGTTGTAGGGAGAACCCAGTACTTC. It is translated as CASSQVVGRTQYF.